Listed below are T cell receptor beta chains from one sample, sequenced in a study of T cell responses to AZD1222 COVID-19 vaccine. TCRdb keeps only in-frame clones here, not all; method: immunoSEQ multiplex PCR. The sample shows under 150,000 clones, roughly nine tenths of them seen only once. The specimen comprised peripheral blood, sampled on day 0 of AZD1222 vaccination. These receptors all come from an adult in good health. The CDR3 runs from the conserved cysteine through the conserved F or W. Each record gives: CDR3 length, V gene, D gene, J gene, clone size, CDR3 protein, CDR3 DNA. The D gene is left open where the match is weak. Size values are once, few and many counts, or a class for expanded clones, and some rows have none.

17,TRBV18,TRBD1,TRBJ2-7,.,CASSPGTGNEDTYEQYF,TGTGCCAGCTCACCAGGGACAGGGAACGAGGATACCTACGAGCAGTACTTC
13,TRBV24-1,TRBD2,TRBJ2-2,.,CATSASGTGELFF,TGTGCCACCAGTGCTAGCGGGACCGGGGAGCTGTTTTTT
14,TRBV6-2/TRBV6-3,TRBD2,TRBJ2-1,few,CASSYSGRKNEQFF,TGTGCCAGCAGTTATAGCGGGAGAAAAAATGAGCAGTTCTTC
15,TRBV7-8,.,TRBJ2-7,.,CASSLMGSTPYEQYF,TGTGCCAGCAGCTTAATGGGATCCACCCCCTACGAGCAGTACTTC
13,TRBV28,.,TRBJ1-2,.,CASSTGFDYGYTF,TGTGCCAGCAGTACAGGGTTCGACTATGGCTACACCTTC
15,TRBV5-5,TRBD2,TRBJ2-5,.,CASIQTRGGRETQYF,TGTGCCAGCATCCAGACTCGCGGGGGGCGGGAGACCCAGTACTTC
15,TRBV4-1,.,TRBJ1-2,once,CASSQRDVINYGYTF,TGCGCCAGCAGCCAACGGGACGTAATTAACTATGGCTACACCTTC
16,TRBV5-4,TRBD1,TRBJ2-7,.,CASSPPGGQGGYEQYF,TGTGCCAGCAGCCCCCCCGGGGGACAGGGGGGATACGAGCAGTACTTC
15,TRBV7-9,TRBD2,TRBJ2-1,.,CASSQAGGQYNEQFF,TGTGCCAGCAGCCAAGCGGGGGGGCAGTACAATGAGCAGTTCTTC
12,TRBV25-1,.,TRBJ1-1,.,CASRLGGTEAFF,TGTGCCAGCCGGCTAGGGGGCACTGAAGCTTTCTTT
16,TRBV29-1,TRBD1,TRBJ1-4,.,CSVTTLRTGENEKLFF,TGCAGCGTGACCACGTTAAGGACAGGGGAAAATGAAAAACTGTTTTTT
14,TRBV19,.,TRBJ1-2,.,CASSIEVGGLGYTF,TGTGCCAGTAGTATAGAGGTCGGAGGGCTCGGCTACACCTTC
15,TRBV2,TRBD1,TRBJ1-5,.,CASSRDRGSGEPQHF,TGTGCCAGCAGTCGGGACAGGGGATCAGGAGAGCCCCAGCATTTT
13,TRBV30,.,TRBJ1-1,.,CAWSEGWYTEAFF,TGTGCCTGGAGTGAGGGCTGGTACACTGAAGCTTTCTTT
17,TRBV3-1/TRBV3-2,TRBD2,TRBJ2-1,.,CASSQARLAGGPNEQFF,TGTGCCAGCAGCCAAGCTAGACTAGCGGGGGGGCCGAATGAGCAGTTCTTC
13,TRBV11-3,.,TRBJ2-3,.,CASSWSRTDTQYF,TGTGCCAGCAGCTGGTCCCGCACAGATACGCAGTATTTT
18,TRBV4-3,TRBD2,TRBJ2-3,.,CASSQGGVGRAGSDTQYF,TGCGCCAGCAGCCAAGGAGGGGTCGGGAGGGCCGGTTCAGATACGCAGTATTTT
15,TRBV30,TRBD1,TRBJ1-2,.,CALLRPGTGGAGYTF,TGTGCCCTCCTAAGGCCGGGGACAGGGGGAGCTGGCTACACCTTC
15,TRBV5-4,TRBD2,TRBJ2-3,.,CASSLEGGGLDTQYF,TGTGCCAGCAGCTTGGAGGGCGGGGGGTTAGATACGCAGTATTTT
19,TRBV15,TRBD1,TRBJ2-5,.,CATSSSVVTGVDFQETQYF,TGTGCCACCAGCAGTTCCGTAGTGACAGGGGTAGATTTCCAAGAGACCCAGTACTTC
15,TRBV5-1,TRBD1,TRBJ1-2,.,CASRPYTGEKDGYTF,TGCGCCAGCAGGCCTTACACAGGGGAAAAGGACGGCTACACCTTC
16,TRBV6-6,TRBD1,TRBJ1-1,.,CASTHLLRDRYTEAFF,TGTGCCAGCACCCACCTTCTCCGGGACAGATACACTGAAGCTTTCTTT
15,TRBV10-3,.,TRBJ1-5,few,CAISPGLESNQPQHF,TGTGCCATCAGTCCAGGGTTGGAAAGCAATCAGCCCCAGCATTTT
13,TRBV9,.,TRBJ1-5,.,CASSGGGNQPQHF,TGTGCCAGCAGCGGGGGGGGCAATCAGCCCCAGCATTTT
18,TRBV2,.,TRBJ1-5,.,CASTGVRSLSRGNQPQHF,TGTGCCAGCACGGGGGTGCGTTCCCTTTCAAGGGGTAATCAGCCCCAGCATTTT
15,TRBV5-1,TRBD1,TRBJ2-1,once,CASSLGQGLVNEQFF,TGCGCCAGCAGCTTGGGACAGGGGTTGGTCAATGAGCAGTTCTTC
13,TRBV5-1,.,TRBJ1-1,.,CASSSGPLTEAFF,TGCGCCAGCAGCTCCGGACCGCTCACTGAAGCTTTCTTT
16,TRBV19,TRBD2,TRBJ2-1,.,CASSPRGTSGYNEQFF,TGTGCCAGTAGTCCGCGCGGGACTAGCGGATACAATGAGCAGTTCTTC
16,TRBV2,.,TRBJ1-6,.,CASSERGSSYNSPLHF,TGTGCCAGCAGTGAACGGGGAAGCTCCTATAATTCACCCCTCCACTTT
13,TRBV29-1,TRBD2,TRBJ2-5,.,CSVSPSGQETQYF,TGCAGCGTTTCGCCTAGCGGGCAAGAGACCCAGTACTTC
11,TRBV3-1/TRBV3-2,.,TRBJ2-7,.,CASSQFYEQYF,TGTGCCAGCAGCCAATTTTACGAGCAGTACTTC
15,TRBV5-6,TRBD2,TRBJ2-7,.,CASSLEAGGPDEQYF,TGTGCCAGCAGCTTGGAGGCGGGAGGGCCTGACGAGCAGTACTTC
16,TRBV5-8,TRBD2,TRBJ2-3,.,CASSLAGTSAADTQYF,TGTGCCAGCAGCTTGGCCGGGACTAGCGCGGCAGATACGCAGTATTTT
12,TRBV29-1,.,TRBJ1-2,once,CSVEERTALDTF,TGCAGCGTTGAAGAACGTACAGCGCTCGACACCTTC
15,TRBV20-1,.,TRBJ1-2,once,CSASSPRGTNYGYTF,TGCAGTGCTAGTAGTCCCCGGGGAACCAACTATGGCTACACCTTC
16,TRBV5-6,.,TRBJ1-2,.,CASSFVFRAENYGYTF,TGTGCCAGCAGCTTTGTTTTTCGGGCGGAAAACTATGGCTACACCTTC
14,TRBV27,.,TRBJ2-7,once,CASSFGDPGSEQYF,TGTGCCAGCAGTTTTGGTGATCCAGGTAGCGAGCAGTACTTC
16,TRBV12-5,.,TRBJ1-5,.,CASGAYTDYSNQPQHF,TGTGCTAGTGGAGCTTATACGGATTATAGCAATCAGCCCCAGCATTTT
11,TRBV6-5,.,TRBJ2-2,.,CASSLTGELFF,TGTGCCAGCTCACTCACCGGGGAGCTGTTTTTT
14,TRBV6-5,.,TRBJ1-4,.,CASGGTSPNEKLFF,TGTGCCAGCGGGGGCACCAGCCCCAATGAAAAACTGTTTTTT
15,TRBV4-3,.,TRBJ1-5,.,CASSPIRTGNQPQHF,TGCGCCAGCAGTCCGATCAGGACGGGCAATCAGCCCCAGCATTTT